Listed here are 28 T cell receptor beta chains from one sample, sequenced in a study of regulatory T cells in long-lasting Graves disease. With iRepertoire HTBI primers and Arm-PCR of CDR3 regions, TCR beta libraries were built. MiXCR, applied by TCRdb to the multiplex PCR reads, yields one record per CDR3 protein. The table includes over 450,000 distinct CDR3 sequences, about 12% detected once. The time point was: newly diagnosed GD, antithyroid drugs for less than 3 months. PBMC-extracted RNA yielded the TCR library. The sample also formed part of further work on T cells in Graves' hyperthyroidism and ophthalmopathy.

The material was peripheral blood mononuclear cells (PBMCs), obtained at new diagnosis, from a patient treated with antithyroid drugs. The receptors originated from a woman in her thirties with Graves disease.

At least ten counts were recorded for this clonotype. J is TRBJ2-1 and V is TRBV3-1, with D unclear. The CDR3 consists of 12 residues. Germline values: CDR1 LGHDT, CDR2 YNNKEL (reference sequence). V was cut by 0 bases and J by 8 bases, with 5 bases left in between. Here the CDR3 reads CASSQDRDEQFF. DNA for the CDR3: TGTGCCAGCAGCCAAGATCGCGATGAGCAGTTCTTC.

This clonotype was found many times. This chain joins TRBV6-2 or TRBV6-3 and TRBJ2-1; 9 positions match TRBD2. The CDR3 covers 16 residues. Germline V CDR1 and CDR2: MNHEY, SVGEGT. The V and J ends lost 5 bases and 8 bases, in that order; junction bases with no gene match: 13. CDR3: CASSETPGGRADEQFF. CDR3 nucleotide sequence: TGTGCCAGCAGTGAGACGCCTGGCGGGAGGGCCGATGAGCAGTTCTTC.

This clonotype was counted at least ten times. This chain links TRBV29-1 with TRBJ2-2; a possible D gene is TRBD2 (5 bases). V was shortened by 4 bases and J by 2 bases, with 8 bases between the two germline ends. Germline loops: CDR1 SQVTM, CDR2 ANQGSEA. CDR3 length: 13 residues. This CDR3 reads CSVAGGNTGELFF. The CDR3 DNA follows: TGCAGCGTTGCAGGAGGAAACACCGGGGAGCTGTTTTTT.

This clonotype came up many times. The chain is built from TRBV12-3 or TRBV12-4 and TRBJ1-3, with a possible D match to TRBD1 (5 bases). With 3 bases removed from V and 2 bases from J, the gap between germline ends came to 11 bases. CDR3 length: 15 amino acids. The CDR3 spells CASSFGGAAGNTIYF. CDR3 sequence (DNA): TGTGCCAGCAGTTTCGGAGGGGCTGCTGGAAACACCATATATTTT.

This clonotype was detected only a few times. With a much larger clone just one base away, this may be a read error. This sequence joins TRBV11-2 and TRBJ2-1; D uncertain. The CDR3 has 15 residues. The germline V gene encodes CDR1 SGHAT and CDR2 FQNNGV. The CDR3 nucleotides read TGTGCCGGCAGCTTAACGCCCGACTTGTACAATGAGCAGTTCTTC. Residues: CAGSLTPDLYNEQFF.

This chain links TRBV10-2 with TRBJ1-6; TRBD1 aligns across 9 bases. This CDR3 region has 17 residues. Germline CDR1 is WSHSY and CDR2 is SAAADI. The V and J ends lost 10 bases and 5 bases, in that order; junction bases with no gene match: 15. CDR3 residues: CATTEGRQGDDNSPLHF. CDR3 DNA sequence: TGCGCCACAACAGAAGGGAGACAGGGGGACGATAATTCACCCCTCCACTTT.

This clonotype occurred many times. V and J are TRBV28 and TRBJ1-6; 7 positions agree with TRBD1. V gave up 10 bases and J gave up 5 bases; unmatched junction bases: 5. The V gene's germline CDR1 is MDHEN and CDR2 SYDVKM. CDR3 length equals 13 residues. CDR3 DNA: TGTGCCACCCGGGACAGTGATAATTCACCCCTCCACTTT. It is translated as CATRDSDNSPLHF.

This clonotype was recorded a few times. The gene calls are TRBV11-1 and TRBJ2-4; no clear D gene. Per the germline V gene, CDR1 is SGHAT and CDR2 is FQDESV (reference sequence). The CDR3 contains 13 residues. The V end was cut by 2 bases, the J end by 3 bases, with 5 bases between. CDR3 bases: TGTGCCAGCAGCTTACGAAGCAAAAACATTCAGTACTTC. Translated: CASSLRSKNIQYF.

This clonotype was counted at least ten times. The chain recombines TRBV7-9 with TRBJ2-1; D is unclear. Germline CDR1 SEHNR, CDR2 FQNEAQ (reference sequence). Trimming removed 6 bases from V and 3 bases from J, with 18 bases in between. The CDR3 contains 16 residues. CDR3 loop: CASSSTRASYYNEQFF. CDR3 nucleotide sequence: TGTGCCAGCAGTTCCACCCGGGCCTCTTACTACAATGAGCAGTTCTTC.

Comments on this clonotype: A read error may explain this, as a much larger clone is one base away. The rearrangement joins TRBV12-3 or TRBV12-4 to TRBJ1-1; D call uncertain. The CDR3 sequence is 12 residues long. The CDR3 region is CVSSFLITEAFF. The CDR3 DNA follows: TGTGTCAGCAGTTTTCTCATAACTGAAGCTTTCTTT.

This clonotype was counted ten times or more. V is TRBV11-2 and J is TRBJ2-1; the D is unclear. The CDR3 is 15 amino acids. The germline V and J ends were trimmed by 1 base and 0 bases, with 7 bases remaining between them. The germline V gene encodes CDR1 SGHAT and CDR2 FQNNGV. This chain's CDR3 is CASSLVVYSYNEQFF. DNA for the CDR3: TGTGCCAGCAGCTTAGTTGTCTACTCCTACAATGAGCAGTTCTTC.

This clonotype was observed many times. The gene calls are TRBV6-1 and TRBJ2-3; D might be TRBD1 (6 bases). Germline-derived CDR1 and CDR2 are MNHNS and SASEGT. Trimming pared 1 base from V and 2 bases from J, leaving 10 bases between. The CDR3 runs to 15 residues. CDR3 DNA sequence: TGTGCCAGCAGTGAAGTGGGACACTTCACAGATACGCAGTATTTT. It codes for CASSEVGHFTDTQYF.

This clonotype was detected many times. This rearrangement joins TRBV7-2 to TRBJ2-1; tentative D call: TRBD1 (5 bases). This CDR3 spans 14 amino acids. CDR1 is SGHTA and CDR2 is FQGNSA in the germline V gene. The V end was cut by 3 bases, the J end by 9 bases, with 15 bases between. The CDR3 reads CASSLFQGRGEQFF. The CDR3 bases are TGTGCCAGCAGCTTGTTCCAGGGCCGAGGTGAGCAGTTCTTC.

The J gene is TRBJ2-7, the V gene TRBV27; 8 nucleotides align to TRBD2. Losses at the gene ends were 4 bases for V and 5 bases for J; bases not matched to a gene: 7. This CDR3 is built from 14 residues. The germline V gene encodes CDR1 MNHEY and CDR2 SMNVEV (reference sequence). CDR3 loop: CASSSDGRAHEQYF. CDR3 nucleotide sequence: TGTGCCAGCAGTTCCGACGGGAGGGCCCACGAGCAGTACTTC.

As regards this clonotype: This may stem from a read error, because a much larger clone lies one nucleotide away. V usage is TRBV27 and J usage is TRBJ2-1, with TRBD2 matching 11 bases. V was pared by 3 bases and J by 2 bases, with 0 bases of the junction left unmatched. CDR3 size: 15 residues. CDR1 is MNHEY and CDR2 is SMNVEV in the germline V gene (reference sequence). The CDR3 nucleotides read TGTGCCAGCAGTTTTAGCGGGAGGGCCTACAATGAGCAGTTCTTC. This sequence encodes CASSFSGRAYNEQFF.

The CDR3 DNA follows: TGTGCCAGCAGCCAAAACAGGGTGGCTAATGAAAAACTGTTTTTT. Translated, it gives CASSQNRVANEKLFF. The chain uses TRBV7-2 and TRBJ1-4; D may be TRBD1 (6 bases). The germline V gene has CDR1 SGHTA and CDR2 FQGNSA. CDR3 length equals 15 residues. V was clipped by 5 bases and J by 3 bases, with 13 bases between them.

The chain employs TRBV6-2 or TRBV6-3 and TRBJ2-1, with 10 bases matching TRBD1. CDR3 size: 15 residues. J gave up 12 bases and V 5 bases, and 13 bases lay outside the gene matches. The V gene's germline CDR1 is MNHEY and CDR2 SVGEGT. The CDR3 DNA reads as TGTGCCAGCAGTGAAATCGACAGGGGGCTTGGTGGGCAGTTCTTC. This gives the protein CASSEIDRGLGGQFF.

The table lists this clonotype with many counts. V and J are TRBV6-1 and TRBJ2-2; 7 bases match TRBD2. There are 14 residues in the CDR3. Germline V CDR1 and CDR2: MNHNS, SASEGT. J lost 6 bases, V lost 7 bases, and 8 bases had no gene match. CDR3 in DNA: TGTGCCAGCATTTCTGGACTAGATGCCGGGGAGCTGTTTTTT. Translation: CASISGLDAGELFF.

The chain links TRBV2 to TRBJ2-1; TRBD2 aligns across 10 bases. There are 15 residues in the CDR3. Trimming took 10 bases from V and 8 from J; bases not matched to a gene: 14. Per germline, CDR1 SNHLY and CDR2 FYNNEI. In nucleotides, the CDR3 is TGTGCCATCTCAGCAGCGTCTAGCGGGGGCTATGAGCAGTTCTTC. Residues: CAISAASSGGYEQFF.

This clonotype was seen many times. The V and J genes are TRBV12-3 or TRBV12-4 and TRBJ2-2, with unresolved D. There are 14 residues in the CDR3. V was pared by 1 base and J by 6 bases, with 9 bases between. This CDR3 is CASSLVGDSGELFF. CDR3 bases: TGTGCCAGCAGTTTAGTCGGAGACTCCGGGGAGCTGTTTTTT.

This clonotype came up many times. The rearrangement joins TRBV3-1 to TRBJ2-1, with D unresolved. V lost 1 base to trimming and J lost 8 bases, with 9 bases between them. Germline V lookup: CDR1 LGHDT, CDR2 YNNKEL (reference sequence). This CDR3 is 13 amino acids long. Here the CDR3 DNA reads TGTGCCAGCAGCCAAGCTGTCCCTGATGAGCAGTTCTTC. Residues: CASSQAVPDEQFF.

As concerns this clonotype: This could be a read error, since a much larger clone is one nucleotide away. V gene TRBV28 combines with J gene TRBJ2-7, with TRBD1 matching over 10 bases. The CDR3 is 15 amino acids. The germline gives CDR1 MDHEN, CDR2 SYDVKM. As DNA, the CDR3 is TGTGCCGGCAGTGTCCCTGGACAGGGGGCCTACGAGCAGTACTTC. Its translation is CAGSVPGQGAYEQYF.

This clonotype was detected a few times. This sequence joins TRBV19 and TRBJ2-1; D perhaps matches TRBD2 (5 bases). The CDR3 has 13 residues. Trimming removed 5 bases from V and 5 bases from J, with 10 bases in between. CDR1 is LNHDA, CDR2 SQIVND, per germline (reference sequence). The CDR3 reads CASSFRDNNEQFF. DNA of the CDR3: TGTGCCAGTAGTTTCCGGGATAACAATGAGCAGTTCTTC.

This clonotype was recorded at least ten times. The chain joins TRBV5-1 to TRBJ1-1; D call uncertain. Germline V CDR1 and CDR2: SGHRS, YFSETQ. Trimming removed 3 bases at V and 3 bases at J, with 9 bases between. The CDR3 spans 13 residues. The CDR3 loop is CASSYGVDTEAFF. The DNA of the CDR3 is TGCGCCAGCAGCTATGGGGTTGACACTGAAGCTTTCTTT.

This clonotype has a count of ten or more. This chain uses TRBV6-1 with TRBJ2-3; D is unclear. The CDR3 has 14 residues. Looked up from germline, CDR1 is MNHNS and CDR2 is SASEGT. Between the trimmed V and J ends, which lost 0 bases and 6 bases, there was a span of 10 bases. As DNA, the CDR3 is TGTGCCAGCAGTGAAGCGGTAGGCGTGGATACGCAGTATTTT. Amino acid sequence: CASSEAVGVDTQYF.

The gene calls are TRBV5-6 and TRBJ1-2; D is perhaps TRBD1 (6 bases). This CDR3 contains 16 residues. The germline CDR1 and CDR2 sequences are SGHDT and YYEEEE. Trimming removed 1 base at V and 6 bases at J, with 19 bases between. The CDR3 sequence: CASSLLGNREADGYTF. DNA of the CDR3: TGTGCCAGCAGCTTGTTGGGAAACAGGGAAGCTGATGGCTACACCTTC.

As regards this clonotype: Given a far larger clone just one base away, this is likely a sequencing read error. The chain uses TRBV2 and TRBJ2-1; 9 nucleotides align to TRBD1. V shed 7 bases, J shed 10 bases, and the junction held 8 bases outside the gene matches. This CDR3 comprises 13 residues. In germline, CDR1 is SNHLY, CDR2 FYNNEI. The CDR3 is CASMGQGSYEQFF. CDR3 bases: TGTGCCAGCATGGGACAGGGCTCCTACGAGCAGTTCTTC.

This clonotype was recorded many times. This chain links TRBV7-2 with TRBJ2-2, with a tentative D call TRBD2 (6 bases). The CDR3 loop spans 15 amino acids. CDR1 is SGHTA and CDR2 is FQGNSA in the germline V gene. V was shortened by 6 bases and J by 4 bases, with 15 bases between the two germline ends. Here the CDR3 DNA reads TGTGCCAGCAGGGAGGGACTGGCGGGCACCGGGGAGCTGTTTTTT. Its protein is CASREGLAGTGELFF.